These T cell receptor beta chains were read from a single sample in a study of OX40 agonist ivuxolimab in advanced cancers. TCRdb keeps only in-frame clones here, not all; method: immunoSEQ multiplex PCR. The sample includes about 62,000 clones, roughly 86% of them seen just once. The sample was CD4+ or CD8+ T cells sorted from blood, taken in a trial of the OX40 agonist ivuxolimab. These receptors originate from an adult with an advanced solid tumor such as melanoma, head and neck, liver or kidney cancer. CDR3s include the opening cysteine and the closing phenylalanine or tryptophan. D genes are given only for firm matches. Clone size appears in some rows only: once, few, many, or a class for an expanded clone.

>TRBV19|TRBJ1-6|NA|NA
CASTSGPSSYNSPLHF
TGTGCCAGTACCTCAGGGCCGAGCTCCTATAATTCACCCCTCCACTTT
>TRBV10-3|TRBJ2-3|TRBD2|NA
CAISPAGGPADTQYF
TGTGCCATCAGCCCAGCGGGGGGGCCAGCAGATACGCAGTATTTT
>TRBV18|TRBJ1-2|NA|NA
CASSPGQFNYGYTF
TGTGCCAGCTCACCTGGACAGTTTAACTATGGCTACACCTTC
>TRBV7-9|TRBJ2-5|NA|once
CASSFAQETQYF
TGTGCCAGCAGCTTCGCCCAAGAGACCCAGTACTTC
>TRBV5-5|TRBJ1-6|NA|NA
CASSFSPSSYNSPLHF
TGTGCCAGCAGCTTCTCACCTAGCTCCTATAATTCACCCCTCCACTTT
>TRBV27|TRBJ1-2|NA|few
CASSRGGNYGYTF
TGTGCCAGCAGCCGGGGGGGGAACTATGGCTACACCTTC
>TRBV6-6|TRBJ1-5|NA|NA
CASSYAGSNQPQHF
TGTGCCAGCAGTTACGCGGGGTCAAATCAGCCCCAGCATTTT
>TRBV7-3|TRBJ2-3|NA|once
CASSLNRVGGTDTQYF
TGTGCCAGCAGCTTAAACAGGGTTGGCGGCACAGATACGCAGTATTTT
>TRBV7-2|TRBJ2-7|TRBD1|NA
CASSTPDRAIYEQYF
TGTGCCAGCAGCACACCGGACAGGGCGATCTACGAGCAGTACTTC
>TRBV5-5|TRBJ2-7|TRBD1|NA
CASSLAVTGVSYEQYF
TGTGCCAGCAGCTTGGCTGTAACAGGGGTGTCCTACGAGCAGTACTTC
>TRBV11-2|TRBJ2-7|NA|once
CASSLVQGKAHEQYF
TGTGCCAGCAGCTTAGTACAGGGTAAAGCCCACGAGCAGTACTTC
>TRBV28|TRBJ2-7|TRBD1|NA
CASSGTGMYYEQYF
TGTGCCAGCAGCGGGACAGGAATGTATTACGAGCAGTACTTC
>TRBV5-6|TRBJ2-3|TRBD1|NA
CASSLGQGMDTQYF
TGTGCCAGCAGCTTGGGACAGGGAATGGATACGCAGTATTTT
>TRBV11-3|TRBJ2-3|NA|NA
CASSPTSGWADTQYF
TGTGCCAGCAGCCCTACCTCAGGGTGGGCAGATACGCAGTATTTT
>TRBV10-2|TRBJ1-5|NA|few
CASSGGILRDQDQPQHF
TGCGCCAGCAGTGGTGGCATCCTCCGGGACCAAGATCAGCCCCAGCATTTT
>TRBV7-8|TRBJ2-7|NA|NA
CASSPPQETYEQYF
TGTGCCAGCAGCCCGCCGCAGGAGACCTACGAGCAGTACTTC
>TRBV28|TRBJ1-4|NA|NA
CASSLRVINEKLFF
TGTGCCAGCAGTTTAAGGGTAATCAATGAAAAACTGTTTTTT
>TRBV9|TRBJ2-3|TRBD1|NA
CASSIGSGTASTDTQYF
TGTGCCAGCAGCATAGGGTCGGGGACAGCCTCCACAGATACGCAGTATTTT
>TRBV6-5|TRBJ2-7|NA|NA
CASSYSKGEQYF
TGTGCCAGCAGTTACTCGAAAGGCGAGCAGTACTTC
>TRBV5-1|TRBJ2-3|NA|NA
CASSLTGSTDTQYF
TGCGCCAGCAGCTTGACGGGTTCTACAGATACGCAGTATTTT
>TRBV30|TRBJ1-4|NA|NA
CAWAWTRTEKLFF
TGTGCCTGGGCCTGGACCAGGACTGAAAAACTGTTTTTT
>TRBV6-4|TRBJ1-1|NA|NA
CASSATVRSEAFF
TGTGCCAGCAGTGCAACAGTCAGGTCTGAAGCTTTCTTT
>TRBV10-3|TRBJ2-1|TRBD2|NA
CATNPSPSGGYNEQFF
TGTGCCACAAACCCCTCTCCTAGCGGAGGCTACAATGAGCAGTTCTTC
>TRBV19|TRBJ1-1|NA|NA
CASSMVDTEAFF
TGTGCCAGTAGTATGGTGGACACTGAAGCTTTCTTT
>TRBV11-2|TRBJ2-3|TRBD2|NA
CASSLASGVGLAQYF
TGTGCCAGCAGCTTAGCCAGCGGGGTCGGTCTTGCGCAGTATTTT
>TRBV28|TRBJ1-2|NA|NA
CASSPPRGFGYTF
TGTGCCAGCAGTCCCCCTCGTGGATTTGGCTACACCTTC
>TRBV6-5|TRBJ2-7|TRBD2|NA
CASSPVGLGSYEQYF
TGTGCCAGCAGTCCAGTGGGACTAGGCTCCTACGAGCAGTACTTC